Following are 30 T cell receptor beta chains from one sample sequenced in a study of shared clonotypes between healthy human individuals. Naive CD8 cells lacked CD45RO, underwent positive selection for CCR7 and left out terminally differentiated effector memory CD45RA+ cells. Here immunoSEQ multiplex PCR was the method, and the copy in TCRdb shows in-frame clones only, minus some. There are fewer than 700,000 clones in the sample; roughly 96% occur only once, and approximately 0.12% lies in the top ten. The sequencing input was naive CD8+ T cells sorted from blood. These receptors were taken from a woman in her twenties or thirties in good health.

The rearrangement uses TRBV19 and TRBJ2-5, with D tentatively TRBD1 or TRBD2 (6 bases each). Trimming shortened V by 3 bases and J by 5 bases, and 13 bases separated the two germline ends. CDR1 LNHDA and CDR2 SQIVND come from the germline V gene (reference sequence). This CDR3 contains 14 residues. In DNA form, the CDR3 reads TGTGCCAGTAGTATGGTGGGGGGCTTGGAGACCCAGTACTTC. Amino acids: CASSMVGGLETQYF.

The chain recombines TRBV27 with TRBJ2-2; 12 positions match TRBD2. V was pared by 5 bases and J by 4 bases, with 2 bases of the junction left unmatched. CDR3 length: 15 amino acids. The germline CDR1 and CDR2 sequences are MNHEY and SMNVEV (reference sequence). The CDR3 protein is CASSELAGGTGELFF. The CDR3 nucleotides read TGTGCCAGCAGTGAACTAGCGGGGGGCACCGGGGAGCTGTTTTTT.

The V and J genes are TRBV28 and TRBJ2-7, with 8 bases matching TRBD1. Germline-derived CDR1 and CDR2 are MDHEN and SYDVKM. This CDR3 is built from 14 residues. Losses at the gene ends were 5 bases for V and 5 bases for J; bases not matched to a gene: 8. CDR3 sequence: CASSPLTGEDEQYF. The CDR3 nucleotides read TGTGCCAGCAGTCCATTGACAGGGGAGGACGAGCAGTACTTC.

The chain carries TRBV28 and TRBJ2-7; the match to TRBD1 covers 8 bases. Per the germline V gene, CDR1 is MDHEN and CDR2 is SYDVKM. This CDR3 is 14 amino acids long. V lost 5 bases, J lost 5 bases, and 8 bases stayed unmatched. The CDR3 loop is CASSVDRVVDEQYF. The CDR3 DNA reads TGTGCCAGCAGTGTGGACAGGGTTGTGGACGAGCAGTACTTC.

As to this clone: The same CDR3 arises from other DNA sequences in this sample as well. The genes are TRBV27 and TRBJ1-1; 9 nucleotides match TRBD1. The junction had 2 bases not matched to a gene; V was cut back by 2 bases and J by 4 bases. From germline, CDR1 is MNHEY and CDR2 SMNVEV (reference sequence). The CDR3 runs to 14 residues. The CDR3 reads CASSLGTGFTEAFF. CDR3 nucleotides: TGTGCCAGCAGTTTAGGGACAGGGTTCACTGAAGCTTTCTTT.

This chain connects TRBV4-1 to TRBJ1-1; possibly TRBD1 for D (6 bases). This CDR3 has 15 amino acids. CDR1 and CDR2 (germline): MGHRA, YSYEKL. Deletions cut 0 bases from V and 7 bases from J, with 15 bases between. CDR3 in DNA: TGCGCCAGCAGCCAAGAGGCACAGGGACTCGGTGAAGCTTTCTTT. Encoded protein: CASSQEAQGLGEAFF.

V is TRBV11-3 and J is TRBJ2-7; 9 bases fit TRBD1. From germline, CDR1 is SGHNT and CDR2 YENEEA. CDR3 length: 15 amino acids. Germline trimming cut 2 bases from V and 3 bases from J; bases unmatched to any gene: 5. In nucleotides, the CDR3 is TGTGCCAGCAGCTTATTGGGGGACAGGGTCTACGAGCAGTACTTC. This encodes CASSLLGDRVYEQYF.

This chain connects TRBV7-9 to TRBJ1-3; unclear D gene. The germline V and J ends were trimmed by 4 bases and 0 bases, with 10 bases remaining between them. This CDR3 comprises 15 residues. CDR1 and CDR2 from the germline V gene are SEHNR and FQNEAQ (reference sequence). CDR3 in amino acids: CASSSTGISGNTIYF. Written as DNA, the CDR3 is TGTGCCAGCAGCTCGACCGGGATCTCTGGAAACACCATATATTTT.

This chain uses TRBV7-2 with TRBJ1-5; perhaps TRBD1 as D (5 bases). CDR1 is SGHTA, CDR2 FQGNSA, per germline. This CDR3 comprises 15 residues. V was trimmed by 2 bases and J by 4 bases, leaving 12 bases between them. In DNA form, the CDR3 reads TGTGCCAGCAGCTTACGACTGGGGGTAAATCAGCCCCAGCATTTT. It is translated as CASSLRLGVNQPQHF.

This clone was observed a single time. CDR3 loop: CASSLGDLAYEQYF. For the CDR3, the DNA is TGTGCCAGCAGCTTGGGGGACTTGGCCTACGAGCAGTACTTC. The genes are TRBV5-5 and TRBJ2-7, with D tentatively TRBD2 (6 bases). V lost 0 bases and J lost 2, with 9 bases in between. The CDR3 is made up of 14 amino acids. The germline CDR1 and CDR2 sequences are SGHKS and YYEKEE (reference sequence).

About this clone itself: Other nucleotide sequences from this sample produce the same CDR3. The V gene is TRBV9, the J gene TRBJ2-2; D is ambiguous. CDR3 length: 12 amino acids. In germline, CDR1 is SGDLS, CDR2 YYNGEE. Trimming took off 0 bases at V and 5 bases at J, with 2 bases between the two ends. The CDR3 DNA reads as TGTGCCAGCAGCGTAGTTACCGGGGAGCTGTTTTTT. This gives the protein CASSVVTGELFF.

The chain couples TRBV28 to TRBJ2-7; 9 positions agree with TRBD1. In germline, CDR1 is MDHEN, CDR2 SYDVKM. CDR3 length: 15 residues. The V and J ends lost 4 bases and 2 bases, in that order; junction bases with no gene match: 6. As DNA, the CDR3 is TGTGCCAGCAGTTACATGGACAGGGGCACCTACGAGCAGTACTTC. Translation gives CASSYMDRGTYEQYF.

The genes are TRBV19 and TRBJ1-2; 7 bases match TRBD1. Germline values: CDR1 LNHDA, CDR2 SQIVND (reference sequence). V shed 6 bases and J 4 bases; nucleotides not matched to a gene: 11. The CDR3 runs to 15 residues. Here the CDR3 reads CASRYRGHLTYGYTF. Written as DNA, the CDR3 is TGTGCCAGTAGGTACAGGGGACATTTGACCTATGGCTACACCTTC.

CDR3 region: CASSATTGRHEQFF. The CDR3 DNA sequence: TGTGCCAGCAGTGCGACAACGGGACGCCATGAGCAGTTCTTC. The chain employs TRBV28 and TRBJ2-1; D tentatively reads TRBD1 or TRBD2 (5 bases each). The V and J ends lost 5 bases and 8 bases respectively, with 16 bases between them. Germline V lookup: CDR1 MDHEN, CDR2 SYDVKM. The CDR3 is made up of 14 amino acids.

The chain recombines TRBV9 with TRBJ1-2; tentative D call: TRBD1 (5 bases). Trimming took off 3 bases at V and 4 bases at J, with 28 bases between the two ends. This CDR3 comprises 19 residues. Germline-derived CDR1 and CDR2 are SGDLS and YYNGEE. The CDR3 nucleotides read TGTGCCAGCAGCGCTCGGCCCCACGGGGGGAGGATAACATTCTATGGCTACACCTTC. Translating it yields CASSARPHGGRITFYGYTF.

The chain links TRBV4-1 to TRBJ1-2; unclear D gene. Germline V gene sequence: CDR1 MGHRA, CDR2 YSYEKL. The V and J ends lost 5 bases and 7 bases respectively, with 20 bases between them. This CDR3 is 15 amino acids long. The CDR3 reads CASSVGVKTMFGYTF. The DNA of the CDR3 is TGCGCCAGCAGCGTAGGTGTCAAAACTATGTTTGGCTACACCTTC.

The chain joins TRBV28 to TRBJ1-2, with TRBD1 identical over 9 bases. This CDR3 comprises 15 residues. Germline CDR1 MDHEN, CDR2 SYDVKM. Germline trimming cut 1 base from V and 3 bases from J; bases unmatched to any gene: 3. Written as DNA, the CDR3 is TGTGCCAGCAGTTTATTGGGACAGGGCGACTATGGCTACACCTTC. Its protein is CASSLLGQGDYGYTF.

The chain employs TRBV9 and TRBJ2-1, with D perhaps matching TRBD2 (5 bases). Germline loops: CDR1 SGDLS, CDR2 YYNGEE. This CDR3 is built from 16 residues. The V and J ends lost 0 bases and 2 bases respectively, with 12 bases between them. The CDR3 bases are TGTGCCAGCAGCGTAGCCGGGTCGGGGACCTACAATGAGCAGTTCTTC. Its protein is CASSVAGSGTYNEQFF.

This chain connects TRBV5-1 to TRBJ2-5; perhaps TRBD1 as D (5 bases). The CDR3 is 14 amino acids. Trimming removed 0 bases from V and 0 bases from J, with 6 bases in between. Looked up from germline, CDR1 is SGHRS and CDR2 is YFSETQ. For the CDR3, the DNA is TGCGCCAGCAGCTTGGACAGGAACCAAGAGACCCAGTACTTC. Translating gives CASSLDRNQETQYF.

The V gene is TRBV7-2, the J gene TRBJ2-6, with D possibly matching TRBD2 (5 bases). The CDR3 has 17 residues. V lost 2 bases to trimming and J lost 1 base, with 12 bases between them. Germline V gene data show CDR1 as SGHTA and CDR2 as FQGNSA. CDR3 nucleotide sequence: TGTGCCAGCAGCTTACGTCCCCCGGGGTCTGGGGCCAACGTCCTGACTTTC. Protein product: CASSLRPPGSGANVLTF.

This clone has a single count. The V gene is TRBV30, the J gene TRBJ2-7; D is uncertain. Trimming removed 3 bases at V and 2 bases at J, with 17 bases between. Germline values: CDR1 GTSNPN, CDR2 SVGIG (reference sequence). The CDR3 length is 15 residues. This chain's CDR3 is CAWRPSGRRTYEQYF. The CDR3, as DNA: TGTGCCTGGAGGCCCTCCGGCAGGCGAACCTACGAGCAGTACTTC.

CDR3 in DNA: TGTGCCAGCACCCAGATGGGGGGCACTGAAGCTTTCTTT. Translated, it gives CASTQMGGTEAFF. The gene calls are TRBV9 and TRBJ1-1, with a possible D match to TRBD1 (5 bases). The germline gives CDR1 SGDLS, CDR2 YYNGEE. Between the trimmed V and J ends, which lost 6 bases and 4 bases, there was a span of 13 bases. This CDR3 is 13 amino acids long.

For this clone: Within the sample, other DNA sequences also encode this same CDR3. V is TRBV5-1 and J is TRBJ2-7; possible D gene TRBD2, 5 bases. The CDR3 totals 13 residues. The germline V gene has CDR1 SGHRS and CDR2 YFSETQ. V lost 3 bases and J 0 bases, leaving 7 bases between the germline ends. This CDR3 is CASSSDYSYEQYF. CDR3 coding DNA: TGCGCCAGCAGCTCTGACTACTCCTACGAGCAGTACTTC.

V gene TRBV2 combines with J gene TRBJ1-1, with 7 nucleotides matching TRBD1. The J segment lost 7 bases and the V segment lost 4 bases, leaving 3 bases of the junction unmatched. The CDR3 contains 12 residues. The germline gives CDR1 SNHLY, CDR2 FYNNEI. For the CDR3, the DNA is TGTGCCAGCAGTGGGGGACAGATTGAAGCTTTCTTT. Encoded protein: CASSGGQIEAFF.

The rearrangement uses TRBV6-5 and TRBJ2-7, with D tentatively TRBD1 (6 bases). The germline CDR1 and CDR2 sequences are MNHEY and SVGAGI. V was trimmed by 5 bases and J by 4 bases, leaving 15 bases between them. This CDR3 has 14 amino acids. The CDR3 loop is CASSVNQGSYEQYF. In DNA form, the CDR3 reads TGTGCCAGCAGTGTGAATCAGGGGTCTTACGAGCAGTACTTC.

The J gene is TRBJ2-1, the V gene TRBV2; 11 bases line up with TRBD2. Unmatched junction bases numbered 4, after V lost 10 bases and J lost 8 bases. The CDR3 has 12 amino acids. Germline values: CDR1 SNHLY, CDR2 FYNNEI. CDR3 in DNA: TGTGCCAACCCTAGCGGGAGGTATGAGCAGTTCTTC. Translated: CANPSGRYEQFF.

This chain joins TRBV27 and TRBJ2-3, with TRBD2 matching over 10 bases. Germline trimming cut 5 bases from V and 0 bases from J; bases unmatched to any gene: 5. Germline loops: CDR1 MNHEY, CDR2 SMNVEV (reference sequence). The CDR3 sequence is 16 residues long. The CDR3 spells CASSLGTSESTDTQYF. In DNA, the CDR3 is TGTGCCAGCAGTCTTGGGACTAGCGAGAGCACAGATACGCAGTATTTT.

The CDR3: CASSPEILAETSTDTQYF. Here the CDR3 DNA reads TGTGCCAGCAGCCCAGAGATACTAGCGGAAACTAGCACAGATACGCAGTATTTT. The chain links TRBV7-8 to TRBJ2-3; 8 nucleotides line up with TRBD2. Per the germline V gene, CDR1 is SGHVS and CDR2 is FQNEAQ. This CDR3 is built from 18 residues. V lost 5 bases, J lost 0 bases, and 13 bases stayed unmatched. Based on the CDR3 plus reference TRBV7-8 and TRBJ2-3, the full variable domain is GAGVSQSPRYKVAKRGQDVALRCDPISGHVSLFWYQQALGQGPEFLTYFQNEAQLDKSGLPSDRFFAERPEGSVSTLKIQRTQQEDSAVYLCASSPEILAETSTDTQYFGPGTRLTVL.

This clone has just a few counts. Different DNA sequences within this sample yield the same CDR3. The chain recombines TRBV28 with TRBJ2-2; D unresolved. V lost 2 bases, J lost 5 bases, and 0 bases lay in between. Germline V gene sequence: CDR1 MDHEN, CDR2 SYDVKM. The CDR3 covers 11 residues. CDR3 DNA: TGTGCCAGCAGTTTAACCGGGGAGCTGTTTTTT. Its protein is CASSLTGELFF.

The V and J genes are TRBV7-9 and TRBJ1-1; TRBD1 agrees at 9 bases. Per germline, CDR1 SEHNR and CDR2 FQNEAQ (reference sequence). This CDR3 has 16 amino acids. The junction had 14 bases not matched to a gene; V was cut back by 6 bases and J by 6 bases. The CDR3 DNA reads TGTGCCAGCAGTTTCCGGTCAGGACAGGGGCTGGCTGAAGCTTTCTTT. It specifies CASSFRSGQGLAEAFF.